The rows below give T cell receptor beta chains drawn from one sample of a study of blood T cell repertoires in COVID-19. Profiling relied on immunoSEQ multiplex PCR, and the TCRdb table lists in-frame clones only, not all of them. The sample records around 380,000 clones, roughly 77% being singletons. Sequencing used peripheral blood. These receptor sequences come from a human donor with acute or convalescent COVID-19. The donor label of this sample is uncertain. The CDR3 runs from the conserved cysteine through the conserved F or W. D genes are given only for firm matches. Clone size is not always given. Where it is, it says once, few, many or a class for expanded clones.

v_gene	j_gene	d_gene	abundance	CDR3aa	CDR3nt
TRBV7-9	TRBJ2-1	TRBD2	-	CASSYLLAGDEQFF	TGTGCCAGCAGCTATTTACTAGCGGGAGATGAGCAGTTCTTC
TRBV18	TRBJ1-3	-	-	CASSPGGRSGNTIYF	TGTGCCAGCTCACCAGGGGGGAGATCTGGAAACACCATATATTTT
TRBV5-5	TRBJ2-3	-	-	CASSLGGYGTDTQYF	TGTGCCAGCAGCTTGGGGGGCTACGGCACAGATACGCAGTATTTT
TRBV6-5	TRBJ1-1	TRBD1	-	CASSSGGTGGSAFF	TGTGCCAGCAGCTCCGGGGGGACAGGGGGTTCAGCTTTCTTT
TRBV2	TRBJ1-1	-	many	CASSPRQGIGAFF	TGTGCCAGCTCCCCAAGGCAGGGGATCGGAGCTTTCTTT
TRBV7-2	TRBJ1-5	-	few	CASSRTNPNAQPQHF	TGTGCCAGCAGCCGTACAAATCCCAATGCTCAGCCCCAGCATTTT
TRBV19	TRBJ2-7	TRBD2	once	CASSVSGGAQYF	TGTGCCAGTAGTGTTAGCGGGGGAGCCCAGTACTTC
TRBV20-1	TRBJ1-1	-	-	CSASNRATEAFF	TGCAGTGCTAGTAACAGGGCCACTGAAGCTTTCTTT
TRBV14	TRBJ1-5	-	-	CASSPAGTSNQPQHF	TGTGCCAGCAGCCCAGCCGGGACAAGCAATCAGCCCCAGCATTTT
TRBV10-3	TRBJ1-2	TRBD1	-	CAISRQGNHGYTF	TGTGCCATCTCTAGACAGGGGAATCATGGCTACACCTTC
TRBV15	TRBJ2-2	-	-	CATSRSLTGENTGELFF	TGTGCCACCAGCAGATCACTCACGGGGGAGAACACCGGGGAGCTGTTTTTT
TRBV3-1/TRBV3-2	TRBJ2-3	TRBD2	-	CASSLAGTSDTQYF	TGTGCCAGCAGCCTAGCGGGGACATCAGATACGCAGTATTTT
TRBV5-1	TRBJ2-1	-	few	CASSLELVGGGEQFF	TGCGCCAGCAGCTTGGAATTGGTAGGAGGAGGTGAGCAGTTCTTC
TRBV5-1	TRBJ1-1	-	once	CASSLWSRANTEAFF	TGCGCCAGCAGCTTGTGGAGCAGGGCGAACACTGAAGCTTTCTTT
TRBV6-2/TRBV6-3	TRBJ2-1	TRBD2	-	CASSYSSGGRYNEQFF	TGTGCCAGCAGTTACTCGAGCGGGGGTAGATACAATGAGCAGTTCTTC
TRBV9	TRBJ1-2	TRBD1	-	CASSVGGTVYGYTF	TGTGCCAGCAGCGTAGGGGGGACAGTCTATGGCTACACCTTC
TRBV5-1	TRBJ2-1	-	-	CASSGPGTVNNEQFF	TGCGCCAGCAGCGGGCCCGGGACTGTGAACAATGAGCAGTTCTTC
TRBV2	TRBJ2-7	TRBD1	-	CASRPDRGGEQYF	TGTGCCAGCAGGCCCGACAGGGGAGGAGAGCAGTACTTC
TRBV29-1	TRBJ2-2	-	-	CSVEDGGPGELFF	TGCAGCGTTGAAGATGGAGGACCTGGGGAGCTGTTTTTT
TRBV3-1/TRBV3-2	TRBJ2-5	TRBD1	once	CASSQLQGLQETQYF	TGTGCCAGCAGCCAGCTACAGGGGCTCCAAGAGACCCAGTACTTC
TRBV5-1	TRBJ1-2	TRBD1	few	CASSLQGAKPYYGYTF	TGCGCCAGCAGCTTGCAGGGGGCAAAGCCCTACTATGGCTACACCTTC
TRBV28	TRBJ2-3	TRBD1	once	CASSLGTGVDTQYF	TGTGCCAGCAGTTTGGGGACAGGGGTAGATACGCAGTATTTT
TRBV5-1	TRBJ2-1	-	-	CASSFASVPYNEQFF	TGCGCCAGCAGCTTTGCTAGCGTCCCCTACAATGAGCAGTTCTTC
TRBV19	TRBJ2-1	-	-	CASSKTTGYNEQFF	TGTGCCAGTAGTAAAACCACAGGGTACAATGAGCAGTTCTTC
TRBV29-1	TRBJ1-4	-	few	CSGAVGEKLFF	TGCAGTGGGGCAGTAGGAGAAAAACTGTTTTTT
TRBV6-5	TRBJ1-2	TRBD1	-	CASSPQTGGYGYTF	TGTGCCAGCAGTCCCCAAACAGGGGGATATGGCTACACCTTC
TRBV4-2	TRBJ1-2	-	-	CASSQVGVRSGWGYTF	TGTGCCAGCAGCCAAGTAGGGGTCAGGTCAGGGTGGGGCTACACCTTC
TRBV10-1	TRBJ2-3	TRBD2	-	CASSALAGGPDTQYF	TGCGCCAGCAGTGCTCTAGCGGGAGGGCCCGATACGCAGTATTTT
TRBV6-2/TRBV6-3	TRBJ2-1	TRBD2	once	CASSYVKLASYNEQFF	TGTGCCAGCAGTTACGTGAAACTAGCGAGCTACAATGAGCAGTTCTTC
TRBV6-6	TRBJ2-4	TRBD2	-	CASQAGGMIAKNIQYF	TGTGCCAGCCAAGCGGGGGGGATGATTGCCAAAAACATTCAGTACTTC
TRBV4-1	TRBJ2-1	-	-	CASSQIITGEQFF	TGCGCCAGCAGCCAAATTATAACGGGTGAGCAGTTCTTC
TRBV4-1	TRBJ1-2	TRBD1	-	CASSQQYDRVEEIDGYTF	TGCGCCAGCAGCCAACAGTACGACAGGGTTGAGGAAATAGATGGCTACACCTTC
TRBV19	TRBJ1-3	-	-	CASSKTTGSGNTIYF	TGTGCCAGTAGTAAAACAACAGGGTCTGGAAACACCATATATTTT
TRBV4-1	TRBJ1-3	TRBD1	-	CASSQLGQGYGNTIYF	TGCGCCAGCAGCCAACTGGGACAGGGGTACGGAAACACCATATATTTT
TRBV7-8	TRBJ1-4	-	-	CASSLAGTGKREKLFF	TGTGCCAGCAGCTTAGCGGGCACAGGGAAAAGAGAAAAACTGTTTTTT
TRBV5-1	TRBJ2-3	-	-	CASRLWLETDTQYF	TGCGCCAGCCGACTTTGGCTAGAGACAGATACGCAGTATTTT
TRBV7-8	TRBJ1-1	TRBD1	-	CASSTDRVAPEAFF	TGTGCCAGCAGCACGGACAGGGTGGCGCCTGAAGCTTTCTTT
TRBV5-5	TRBJ2-3	-	-	CASSQLGHRDTSTDTQYF	TGTGCCAGCAGCCAACTGGGGCACCGGGACACCAGCACAGATACGCAGTATTTT
TRBV11-2	TRBJ2-1	-	few	CASSFRGGYNEQFF	TGTGCCAGCAGCTTTAGGGGGGGATACAATGAGCAGTTCTTC
TRBV19	TRBJ2-6	TRBD1	-	CASGTGRSGANVLTF	TGTGCCAGTGGGACAGGGCGCTCTGGGGCCAACGTCCTGACTTTC
TRBV5-4	TRBJ1-2	-	few	CASSSPQGPYGYTF	TGTGCCAGCAGCTCCCCACAGGGACCCTATGGCTACACCTTC
TRBV11-2	TRBJ2-7	-	-	CASSLDIASSYEQYF	TGTGCCAGCAGCTTAGACATAGCTTCATCCTACGAGCAGTACTTC
TRBV2	TRBJ2-1	TRBD2	-	CATRREGGPYEQFF	TGTGCCACCAGGCGGGAGGGGGGGCCTTATGAGCAGTTCTTC
TRBV5-1	TRBJ1-6	-	few	CASSFQVRDNSPLHF	TGCGCCAGCAGCTTCCAGGTCCGAGACAATTCACCCCTCCACTTT
TRBV18	TRBJ2-6	-	-	CASSPLNSGANVLTF	TGTGCCAGCTCACCATTAAACTCTGGGGCCAACGTCCTGACTTTC
TRBV27	TRBJ1-1	-	-	CASSSAGRSGEAFF	TGTGCCAGCAGTTCAGCAGGGCGGTCGGGTGAAGCTTTCTTT
TRBV6-1	TRBJ1-6	-	few	CASSEEAAYNSPLHF	TGTGCCAGCAGTGAAGAGGCGGCGTATAATTCACCCCTCCACTTT
TRBV19	TRBJ1-4	-	-	CASSFRGLNEKLFF	TGTGCCAGTAGTTTCCGCGGACTGAATGAAAAACTGTTTTTT
TRBV24-1	TRBJ2-1	-	once	CATSGGYNEQFF	TGTGCCACCAGTGGAGGCTACAATGAGCAGTTCTTC
TRBV13	TRBJ1-1	TRBD1	-	CASSLGVPGQGGTEAFF	TGTGCCAGCAGCTTAGGCGTTCCGGGACAGGGAGGGACTGAAGCTTTCTTT
TRBV14	TRBJ1-2	TRBD1	-	CASSQQMTGDGYTF	TGTGCCAGCAGCCAACAAATGACAGGGGATGGCTACACCTTC
TRBV28	TRBJ1-2	-	-	CASQDRYGYTF	TGTGCCAGCCAGGACAGATATGGCTACACCTTC